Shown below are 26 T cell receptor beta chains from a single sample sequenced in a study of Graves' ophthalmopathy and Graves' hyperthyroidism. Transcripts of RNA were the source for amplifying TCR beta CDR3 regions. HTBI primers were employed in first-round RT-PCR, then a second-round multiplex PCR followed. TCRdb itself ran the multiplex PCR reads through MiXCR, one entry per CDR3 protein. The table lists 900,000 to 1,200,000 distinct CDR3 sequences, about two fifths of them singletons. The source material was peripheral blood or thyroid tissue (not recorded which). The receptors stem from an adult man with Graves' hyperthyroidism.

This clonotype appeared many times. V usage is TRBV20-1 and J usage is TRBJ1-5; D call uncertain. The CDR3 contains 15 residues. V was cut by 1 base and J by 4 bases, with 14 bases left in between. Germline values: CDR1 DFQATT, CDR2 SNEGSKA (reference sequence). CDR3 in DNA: TGCAGTGCTAGAGCCGGGTCCCGCTCGAATCAGCCCCAGCATTTT. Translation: CSARAGSRSNQPQHF.

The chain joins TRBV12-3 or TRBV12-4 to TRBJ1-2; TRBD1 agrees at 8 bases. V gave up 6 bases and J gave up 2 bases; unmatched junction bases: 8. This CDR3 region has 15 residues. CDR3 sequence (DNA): TGTGCCAGCAGGAAACCGGGACAGGAGAACTATGGCTACACCTTC. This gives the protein CASRKPGQENYGYTF.

CDR3 bases: TGCGCCAGCAGCTTGTCACCGGGACAGGGGACCTACGAGCAGTACTTC. Translation gives CASSLSPGQGTYEQYF. The genes are TRBV5-1 and TRBJ2-7, with 10 bases lining up with TRBD1. J lost 2 bases, V lost 1 base, and 6 bases had no gene match. CDR1 is SGHRS, CDR2 YFSETQ, per germline. The CDR3 consists of 16 residues.

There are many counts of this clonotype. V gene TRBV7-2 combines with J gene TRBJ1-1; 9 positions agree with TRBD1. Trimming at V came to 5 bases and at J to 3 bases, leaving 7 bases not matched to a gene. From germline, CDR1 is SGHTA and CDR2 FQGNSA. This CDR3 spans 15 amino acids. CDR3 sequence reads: CASSPADRGYTEAFF. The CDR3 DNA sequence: TGTGCCAGCAGCCCAGCTGACAGGGGGTACACTGAAGCTTTCTTT.

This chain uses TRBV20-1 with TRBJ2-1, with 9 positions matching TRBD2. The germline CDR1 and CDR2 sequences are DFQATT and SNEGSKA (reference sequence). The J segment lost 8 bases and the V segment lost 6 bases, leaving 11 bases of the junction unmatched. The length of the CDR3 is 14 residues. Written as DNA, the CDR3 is TGCAGTGCCGATCTAGCGGGGCCTGTGGATGAGCAGTTCTTC. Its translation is CSADLAGPVDEQFF.

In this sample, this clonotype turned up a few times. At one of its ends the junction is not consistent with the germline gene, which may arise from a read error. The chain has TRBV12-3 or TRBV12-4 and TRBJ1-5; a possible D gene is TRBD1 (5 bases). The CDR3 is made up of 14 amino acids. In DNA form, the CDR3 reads TGTGCCAGCAGTGGGGGTCTGAACAATCAGTCCCAGCATTTT. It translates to CASSGGLNNQSQHF.

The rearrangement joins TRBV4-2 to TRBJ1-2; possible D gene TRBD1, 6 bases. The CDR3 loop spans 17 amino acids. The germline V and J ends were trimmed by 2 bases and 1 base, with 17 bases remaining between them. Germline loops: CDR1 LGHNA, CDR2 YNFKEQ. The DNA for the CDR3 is TGTGCCAGCAGCCAATATACCGGGACAACCGATAACTATGGCTACACCTTC. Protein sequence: CASSQYTGTTDNYGYTF.

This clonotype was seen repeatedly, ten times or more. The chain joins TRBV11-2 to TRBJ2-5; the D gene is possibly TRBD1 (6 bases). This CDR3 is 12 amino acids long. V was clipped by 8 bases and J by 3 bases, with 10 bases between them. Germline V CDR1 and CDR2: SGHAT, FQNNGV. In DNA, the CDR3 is TGTGCCAGCCAGCCAGGGGAAGAGACCCAGTACTTC. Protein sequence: CASQPGEETQYF.

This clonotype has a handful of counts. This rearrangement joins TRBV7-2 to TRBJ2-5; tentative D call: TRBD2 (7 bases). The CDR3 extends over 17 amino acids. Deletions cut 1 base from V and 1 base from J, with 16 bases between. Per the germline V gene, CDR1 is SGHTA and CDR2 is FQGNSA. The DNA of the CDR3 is TGTGCCAGCAGCTTAGTTGCGGGGGCCAGAACCCAAGAGACCCAGTACTTC. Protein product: CASSLVAGARTQETQYF.

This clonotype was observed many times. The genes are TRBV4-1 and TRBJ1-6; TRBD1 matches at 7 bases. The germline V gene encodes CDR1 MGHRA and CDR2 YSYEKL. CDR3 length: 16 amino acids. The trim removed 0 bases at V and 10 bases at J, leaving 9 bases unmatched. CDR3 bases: TGCGCCAGCAGCCAAGAGGGAGGGGGCACGCGGTCACCCCTCCACTTT. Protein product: CASSQEGGGTRSPLHF.

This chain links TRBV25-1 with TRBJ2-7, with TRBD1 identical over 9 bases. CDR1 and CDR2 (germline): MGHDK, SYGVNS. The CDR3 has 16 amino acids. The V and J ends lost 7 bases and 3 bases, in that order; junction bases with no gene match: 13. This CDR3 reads CASNSRPGQGYYEQYF. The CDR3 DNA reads TGTGCCAGCAACTCGCGACCGGGACAGGGTTACTACGAGCAGTACTTC.

The CDR3 spells CAMKAGRGDEQYF. As DNA, the CDR3 is TGTGCCATGAAGGCAGGGAGGGGAGATGAGCAGTACTTC. V is TRBV10-3 and J is TRBJ2-7, with TRBD2 identical over 7 bases. Germline trimming cut 9 bases from V and 7 bases from J; bases unmatched to any gene: 12. Germline V gene sequence: CDR1 ENHRY, CDR2 SYGVKD. There are 13 residues in the CDR3.

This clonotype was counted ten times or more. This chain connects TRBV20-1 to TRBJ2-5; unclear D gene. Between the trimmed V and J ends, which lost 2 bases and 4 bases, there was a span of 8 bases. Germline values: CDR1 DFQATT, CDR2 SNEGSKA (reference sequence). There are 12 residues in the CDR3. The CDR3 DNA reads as TGCAGTGCTAGAATTTCATCAGAGACCCAGTACTTC. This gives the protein CSARISSETQYF.

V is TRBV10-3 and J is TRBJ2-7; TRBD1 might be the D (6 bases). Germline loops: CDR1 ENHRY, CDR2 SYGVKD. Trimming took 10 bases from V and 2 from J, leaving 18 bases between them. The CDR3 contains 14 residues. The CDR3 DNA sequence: TGTGCCAGCAGGTGGACAGACATGACCTACGAGCAGTACTTC. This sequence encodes CASRWTDMTYEQYF.

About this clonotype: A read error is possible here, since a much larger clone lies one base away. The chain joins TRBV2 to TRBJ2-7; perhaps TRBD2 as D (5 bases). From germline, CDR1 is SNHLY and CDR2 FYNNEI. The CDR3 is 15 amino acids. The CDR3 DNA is TGTGCCAGCAGTGCATTATCCGGGAACCCCTACGAGCAGCACTTC. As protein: CASSALSGNPYEQHF.

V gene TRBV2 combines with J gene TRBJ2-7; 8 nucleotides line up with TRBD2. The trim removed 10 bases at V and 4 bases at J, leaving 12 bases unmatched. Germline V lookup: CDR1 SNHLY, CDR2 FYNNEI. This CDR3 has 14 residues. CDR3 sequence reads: CATRGGAFSYEQYF. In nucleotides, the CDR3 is TGTGCCACCCGGGGGGGGGCTTTCTCTTACGAGCAGTACTTC.

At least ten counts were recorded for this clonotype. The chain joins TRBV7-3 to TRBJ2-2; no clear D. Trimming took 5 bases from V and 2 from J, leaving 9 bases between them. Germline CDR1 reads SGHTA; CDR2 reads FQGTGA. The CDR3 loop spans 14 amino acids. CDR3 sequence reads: CASSPVFNTGELFF. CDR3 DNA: TGTGCCAGCAGCCCCGTGTTCAACACCGGGGAGCTGTTTTTT.

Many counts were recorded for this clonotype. The CDR3 reads CAISDGNSGARAQHF. CDR3 sequence (DNA): TGTGCCATCAGTGACGGGAACAGTGGGGCACGGGCCCAGCATTTT. The genes are TRBV10-3 and TRBJ1-5; D is possibly TRBD1 (5 bases). V was shortened by 3 bases and J by 11 bases, with 20 bases between the two germline ends. This CDR3 is built from 15 residues. Germline loops: CDR1 ENHRY, CDR2 SYGVKD.

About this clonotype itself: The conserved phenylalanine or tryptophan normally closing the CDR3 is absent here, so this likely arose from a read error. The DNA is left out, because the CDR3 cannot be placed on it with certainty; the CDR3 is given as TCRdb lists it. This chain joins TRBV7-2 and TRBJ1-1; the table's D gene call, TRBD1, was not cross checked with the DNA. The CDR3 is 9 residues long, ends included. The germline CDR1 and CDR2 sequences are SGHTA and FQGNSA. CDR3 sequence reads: CASSLVGVS.

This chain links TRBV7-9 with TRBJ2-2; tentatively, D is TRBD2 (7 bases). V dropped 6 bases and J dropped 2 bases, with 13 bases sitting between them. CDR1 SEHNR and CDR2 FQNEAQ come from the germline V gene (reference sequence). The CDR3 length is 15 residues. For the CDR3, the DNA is TGTGCCAGCAGAGGGGGGGGCTATAACACCGGGGAGCTGTTTTTT. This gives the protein CASRGGGYNTGELFF.

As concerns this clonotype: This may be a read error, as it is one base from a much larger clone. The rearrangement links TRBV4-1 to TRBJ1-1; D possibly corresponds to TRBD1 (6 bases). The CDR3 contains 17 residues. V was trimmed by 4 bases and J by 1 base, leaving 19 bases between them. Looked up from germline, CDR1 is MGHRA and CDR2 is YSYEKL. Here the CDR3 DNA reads TGCGCCAGCAGCCCACTCTGGACAGCCTCGCCGAACACTGAAGCTTTCTTT. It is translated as CASSPLWTASPNTEAFF.

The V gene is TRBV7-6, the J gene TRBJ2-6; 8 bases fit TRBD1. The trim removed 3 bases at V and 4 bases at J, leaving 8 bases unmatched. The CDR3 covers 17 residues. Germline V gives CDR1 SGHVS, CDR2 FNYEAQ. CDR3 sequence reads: CASSFVRGLSGANVLTF. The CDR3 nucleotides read TGTGCCAGCAGCTTCGTCAGGGGGCTTAGCGGGGCCAACGTCCTGACTTTC.

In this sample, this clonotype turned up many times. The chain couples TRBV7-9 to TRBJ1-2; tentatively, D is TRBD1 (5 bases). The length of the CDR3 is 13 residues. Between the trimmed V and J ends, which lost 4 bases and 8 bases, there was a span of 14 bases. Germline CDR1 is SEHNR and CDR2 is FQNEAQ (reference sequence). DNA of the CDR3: TGTGCCAGCAGCTGGGGGTTGACGGGGGGCTACACCTTC. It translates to CASSWGLTGGYTF.

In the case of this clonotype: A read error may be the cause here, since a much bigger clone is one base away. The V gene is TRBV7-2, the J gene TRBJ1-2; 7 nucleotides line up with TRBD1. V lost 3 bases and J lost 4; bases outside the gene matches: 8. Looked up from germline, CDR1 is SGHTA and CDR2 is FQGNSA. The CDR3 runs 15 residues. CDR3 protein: CASSFNKGQSYGYTF. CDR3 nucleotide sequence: TGTGCCAGCAGCTTCAATAAGGGACAGAGCTATGGCTACACCTTC. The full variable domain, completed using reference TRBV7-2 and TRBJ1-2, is GAGVSQSPSNKVTEKGKDVELRCDPISGHTALYWYRQSLGQGLEFLIYFQGNSAPDKSGLPSDRFSAERTGGSVSTLTIQRTQQEDSAVYLCASSFNKGQSYGYTFGSGTRLTVV.

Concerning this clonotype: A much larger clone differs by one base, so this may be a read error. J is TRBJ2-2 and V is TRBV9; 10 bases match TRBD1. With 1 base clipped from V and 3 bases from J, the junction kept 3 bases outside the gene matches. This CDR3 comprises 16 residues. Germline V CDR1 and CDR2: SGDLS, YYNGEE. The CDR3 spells CASSVRQGADTGELFF. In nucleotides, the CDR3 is TGTGCCAGCAGCGTAAGACAGGGGGCAGACACCGGGGAGCTGTTTTTT.

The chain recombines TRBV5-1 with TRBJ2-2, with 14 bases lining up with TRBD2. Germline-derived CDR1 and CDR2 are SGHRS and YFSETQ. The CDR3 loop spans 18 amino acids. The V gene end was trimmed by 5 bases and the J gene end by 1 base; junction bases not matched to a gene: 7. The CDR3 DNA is TGCGCCAGCAGTTCCGGGACTAGCGGGGGCCGGAACACCGGGGAGCTGTTTTTT. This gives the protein CASSSGTSGGRNTGELFF.